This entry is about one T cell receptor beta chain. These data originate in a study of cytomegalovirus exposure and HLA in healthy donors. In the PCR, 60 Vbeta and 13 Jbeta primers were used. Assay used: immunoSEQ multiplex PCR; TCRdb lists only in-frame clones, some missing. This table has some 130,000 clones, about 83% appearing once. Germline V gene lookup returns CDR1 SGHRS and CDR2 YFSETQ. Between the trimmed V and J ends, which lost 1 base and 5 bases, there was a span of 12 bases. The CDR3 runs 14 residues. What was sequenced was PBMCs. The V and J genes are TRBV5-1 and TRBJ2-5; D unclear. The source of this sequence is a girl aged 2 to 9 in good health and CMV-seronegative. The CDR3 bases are TGCGCCAGCAGCTTGCTGCCTAGAGTGGAGACCCAGTACTTC. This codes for CASSLLPRVETQYF.